This T cell receptor beta chain was documented in a study of T cell repertoires in cytomegalovirus infection. Looking at the study overall: CMV infection together with matching HLA type was indicated by public TCR beta signatures.

The CDR3 is 15 residues long. Germline loops: CDR1 MNHNS, CDR2 SASEGT. V dropped 5 bases and J dropped 0 bases, with 14 bases sitting between them. TCRdb reanalysed the reads using MiXCR and keeps one entry per CDR3 protein. The sample consists of approximately 50,000 distinct CDR3 sequences, more than 15% of them appearing once. The table lists this clonotype with a few counts. The antigen is not known. The material was CD8+ T cells from cultured PBMCs, obtained from culture after CMV antigen stimulation. The receptor was derived from a human donor in good health (CMV status not recorded). Some clones in this sample may be carry-over from other donors' samples. This chain connects TRBV6-1 to TRBJ2-7, with D possibly being TRBD2 (6 bases). Written as DNA, the CDR3 is TGTGCCAGCAGTAGCACTGGGACTGCCTCCTACGAGCAGTACTTC. It yields the protein CASSSTGTASYEQYF.